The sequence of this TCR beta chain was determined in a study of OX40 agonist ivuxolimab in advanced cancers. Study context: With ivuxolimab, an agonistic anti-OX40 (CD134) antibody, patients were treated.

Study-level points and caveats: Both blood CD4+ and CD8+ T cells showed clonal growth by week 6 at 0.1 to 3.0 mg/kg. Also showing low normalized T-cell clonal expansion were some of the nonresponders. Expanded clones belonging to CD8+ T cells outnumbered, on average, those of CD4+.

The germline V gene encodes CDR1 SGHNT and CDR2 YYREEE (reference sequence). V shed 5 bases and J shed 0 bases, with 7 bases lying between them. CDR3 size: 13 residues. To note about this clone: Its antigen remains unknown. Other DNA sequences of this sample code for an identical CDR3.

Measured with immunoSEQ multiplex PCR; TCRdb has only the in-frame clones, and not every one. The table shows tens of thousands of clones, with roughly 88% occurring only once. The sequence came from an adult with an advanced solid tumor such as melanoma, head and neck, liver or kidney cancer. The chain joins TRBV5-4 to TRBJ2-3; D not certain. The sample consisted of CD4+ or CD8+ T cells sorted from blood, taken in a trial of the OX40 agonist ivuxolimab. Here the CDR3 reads CASSLGSTDTQYF. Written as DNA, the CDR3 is TGTGCCAGCAGTTTAGGAAGCACAGATACGCAGTATTTT.